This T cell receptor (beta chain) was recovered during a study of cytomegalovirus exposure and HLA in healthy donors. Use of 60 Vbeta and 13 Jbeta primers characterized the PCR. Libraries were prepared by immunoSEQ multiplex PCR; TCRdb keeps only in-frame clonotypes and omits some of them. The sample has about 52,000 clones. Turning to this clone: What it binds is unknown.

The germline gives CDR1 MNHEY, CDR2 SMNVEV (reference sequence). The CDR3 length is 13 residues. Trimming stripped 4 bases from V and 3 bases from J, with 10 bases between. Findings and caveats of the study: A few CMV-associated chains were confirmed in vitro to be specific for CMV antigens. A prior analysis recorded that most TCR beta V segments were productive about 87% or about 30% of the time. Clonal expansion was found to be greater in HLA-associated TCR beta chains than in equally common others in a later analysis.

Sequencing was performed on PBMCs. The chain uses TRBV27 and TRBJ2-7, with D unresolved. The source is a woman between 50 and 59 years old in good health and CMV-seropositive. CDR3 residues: CASSSQPDYEQYF. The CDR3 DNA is TGTGCCAGCAGTTCACAACCCGACTACGAGCAGTACTTC.